The next 24 T cell receptor beta chains were all read from a single sample in a study of blood T cell repertoires in COVID-19. Profiling relied on immunoSEQ multiplex PCR, and the TCRdb table lists in-frame clones only, not all of them. The sample has fewer than 250,000 clones, 80% to 90% seen once. The sequencing sample was made of PBMCs or T cells enriched from blood (not recorded which). The receptors come from a woman in her 30s with acute COVID-19.

This chain links TRBV2 with TRBJ2-7; 7 positions agree with TRBD1. In germline, CDR1 is SNHLY, CDR2 FYNNEI. Germline trimming cut 8 bases from V and 3 bases from J; bases unmatched to any gene: 7. This CDR3 is built from 13 residues. For the CDR3, the DNA is TGTGCCAGCCGCAGGGGGATAGACTACGAGCAGTACTTC. It specifies CASRRGIDYEQYF. Combining the CDR3 with reference TRBV2 and TRBJ2-7 gives the whole variable domain EPEVTQTPSHQVTQMGQEVILRCVPISNHLYFYWYRQILGQKVEFLVSFYNNEISEKSEIFDDQFSVERPDGSNFTLKIRSTKLEDSAMYFCASRRGIDYEQYFGPGTRLTVT.

The rearrangement joins TRBV5-4 to TRBJ2-7; maybe TRBD2 (6 bases). This CDR3 region has 13 residues. Trimming pared 3 bases from V and 5 bases from J, leaving 12 bases between. Germline V gives CDR1 SGHNT, CDR2 YYREEE (reference sequence). The CDR3 DNA sequence: TGTGCCAGCAGCTCATTGGGACTTAACGAGCAGTACTTC. The encoded protein is CASSSLGLNEQYF.

The chain carries TRBV19 and TRBJ1-2; the D gene is possibly TRBD1 (5 bases). Looked up from germline, CDR1 is LNHDA and CDR2 is SQIVND (reference sequence). The CDR3 is 16 residues long. V was cut by 5 bases and J by 4 bases, with 20 bases left in between. CDR3 coding DNA: TGTGCCAGTAGTTCAAACAGCAGGGTTCTCGGCTATGGCTACACCTTC. Encoded protein: CASSSNSRVLGYGYTF.

This chain joins TRBV27 and TRBJ1-2; TRBD1 matches at 8 bases. Germline V gene data show CDR1 as MNHEY and CDR2 as SMNVEV (reference sequence). CDR3 length: 12 residues. After removal of 6 bases from V and 7 bases from J, the junction contained 4 bases not matched to a gene. The CDR3 loop is CASRDRASGYTF. CDR3 nucleotide sequence: TGTGCCAGCAGGGACAGGGCGAGTGGCTACACCTTC.

This chain uses TRBV2 with TRBJ1-5, with 7 bases fitting TRBD1. This CDR3 spans 15 amino acids. After removal of 4 bases from V and 5 bases from J, the junction contained 8 bases not matched to a gene. Germline CDR1 reads SNHLY; CDR2 reads FYNNEI. The CDR3 nucleotides read TGTGCCAGCAGTGGGAGACAGGGTATTCATCAGCCCCAGCATTTT. As protein: CASSGRQGIHQPQHF.

The V and J genes are TRBV6-5 and TRBJ1-5; D unclear. Trimming stripped 3 bases from V and 3 bases from J, with 6 bases between. Per the germline V gene, CDR1 is MNHEY and CDR2 is SVGAGI. The CDR3 length is 13 residues. Here the CDR3 DNA reads TGTGCCAGCAGTTATGGAGACAATCAGCCCCAGCATTTT. Translation: CASSYGDNQPQHF.

V is TRBV11-2 and J is TRBJ2-1, with 13 bases identical to TRBD2. V trimming: 5 bases; J trimming: 10 bases; junction bases outside the gene matches: 11. CDR1 and CDR2 from the germline V gene are SGHAT and FQNNGV. The CDR3 totals 16 residues. The CDR3, as DNA: TGTGCCAGCAGCACGACTAAGGGACTAGCGGGGAGCGAGCAGTTCTTC. It codes for CASSTTKGLAGSEQFF.

The V and J genes are TRBV10-3 and TRBJ1-1, with D tentatively TRBD1 (5 bases). Trimming shortened V by 11 bases and J by 5 bases, and 24 bases separated the two germline ends. CDR3 length equals 15 residues. Germline V gene sequence: CDR1 ENHRY, CDR2 SYGVKD. As DNA, the CDR3 is TGTGCCTCCTGGATGGGGCAGGGAGGGACTACTGAAGCTTTCTTT. This encodes CASWMGQGGTTEAFF.

The chain carries TRBV10-3 and TRBJ1-2, with D perhaps TRBD1 (5 bases). Trimming took off 10 bases at V and 5 bases at J, with 17 bases between the two ends. The CDR3 is made up of 13 amino acids. Per germline, CDR1 ENHRY and CDR2 SYGVKD. CDR3 region: CATRFGGRYGYTF. The CDR3 coding sequence is TGTGCCACCCGCTTTGGGGGGAGATATGGCTACACCTTC.

The gene calls are TRBV5-4 and TRBJ2-7; 7 bases fit TRBD1. J gave up 0 bases and V 0 bases, and 9 bases lay outside the gene matches. In germline, CDR1 is SGHNT, CDR2 YYREEE (reference sequence). The CDR3 extends over 17 amino acids. The CDR3 sequence: CASSLGQGVGLSYEQYF. DNA for the CDR3: TGTGCCAGCAGCTTGGGTCAGGGGGTTGGGCTCTCCTACGAGCAGTACTTC.

The V call is TRBV6-1, the J call TRBJ2-7; D gene ambiguous. V lost 5 bases, J lost 4 bases, and 21 bases lay in between. The CDR3 sequence is 16 residues long. Germline V gene sequence: CDR1 MNHNS, CDR2 SASEGT. The CDR3: CASSKDLRQLRYEQYF. The CDR3 DNA reads TGTGCCAGCAGTAAAGATCTCAGGCAGCTCAGGTACGAGCAGTACTTC.

The chain couples TRBV2 to TRBJ1-5; D perhaps matches TRBD1 (6 bases). CDR1 is SNHLY, CDR2 FYNNEI, per germline. V was trimmed by 5 bases and J by 4 bases, leaving 15 bases between them. The CDR3 spans 15 residues. The CDR3 bases are TGTGCCAGCAGTCCGTACCAGGGGCGGAATCAGCCCCAGCATTTT. Translated, it gives CASSPYQGRNQPQHF.

This rearrangement joins TRBV4-1 to TRBJ2-2, with a tentative D call TRBD1 (5 bases). Germline loops: CDR1 MGHRA, CDR2 YSYEKL. The CDR3 runs 16 residues. Trimming removed 3 bases at V and 1 base at J, with 12 bases between. CDR3 nucleotides: TGCGCCAGCAGCCAGGCCGACAGACTGAACACCGGGGAGCTGTTTTTT. It yields the protein CASSQADRLNTGELFF.

This clone came up a few times. The chain recombines TRBV7-2 with TRBJ1-6, with D perhaps TRBD1 (5 bases). The V gene lost 1 base and the J gene lost 2 bases, with 12 bases spanning the gap. CDR3 length: 17 amino acids. Germline V lookup: CDR1 SGHTA, CDR2 FQGNSA. The CDR3 DNA sequence: TGTGCCAGCAGCTTAGGTATTACAGGTCCCTATAATTCACCCCTCCACTTT. It encodes CASSLGITGPYNSPLHF.

V gene TRBV30 combines with J gene TRBJ1-1; D possibly corresponds to TRBD1 (6 bases). V gave up 4 bases and J gave up 2 bases, with 11 bases separating them. This CDR3 comprises 13 residues. Germline-derived CDR1 and CDR2 are GTSNPN and SVGIG (reference sequence). In DNA, the CDR3 is TGTGCCTGGACACAGGGTCTTAACACTGAAGCTTTCTTT. Amino acids: CAWTQGLNTEAFF.

This chain joins TRBV5-1 and TRBJ2-3; 8 nucleotides align to TRBD1. This CDR3 comprises 15 residues. From germline, CDR1 is SGHRS and CDR2 YFSETQ. Trimming took 4 bases from V and 0 from J; bases not matched to a gene: 4. CDR3 region: CASSRTGISTDTQYF. The DNA for the CDR3 is TGCGCCAGCAGCCGGACAGGGATTAGCACAGATACGCAGTATTTT.

The CDR3 protein is CASSFTPSANEQFF. The CDR3 region has the DNA TGTGCCAGCAGCTTTACCCCTAGCGCCAATGAGCAGTTCTTC. The V gene is TRBV5-6, the J gene TRBJ2-1; weak D call: TRBD2 (6 bases). Germline CDR1 and CDR2: SGHDT and YYEEEE. Trimming cost V 2 bases and J 6 bases, with 12 bases left between them. This CDR3 comprises 14 residues.

The chain joins TRBV7-9 to TRBJ2-7; TRBD1 agrees at 7 bases. V shed 5 bases and J 5 bases; nucleotides not matched to a gene: 12. Germline CDR1 reads SEHNR; CDR2 reads FQNEAQ (reference sequence). This CDR3 comprises 15 residues. The DNA for the CDR3 is TGTGCCAGCAGCCACCCGACAGGGAGATTCCACGAGCAGTACTTC. It translates to CASSHPTGRFHEQYF.

The chain couples TRBV10-3 to TRBJ2-6; 16 nucleotides agree with TRBD2. J was trimmed by 2 bases and V by 5 bases; bases with no gene match: 6. CDR1 and CDR2 (germline): ENHRY, SYGVKD. This CDR3 is 19 amino acids long. In nucleotides, the CDR3 is TGTGCCATCAGTCCTGGGACTAGCGGGGGGGGGACTGGGGCCAACGTCCTGACTTTC. Translation gives CAISPGTSGGGTGANVLTF.

The rearrangement joins TRBV29-1 to TRBJ1-1, with TRBD1 as a possible D gene (6 bases). CDR1 and CDR2 from the germline V gene are SQVTM and ANQGSEA. With 6 bases removed from V and 3 bases from J, the gap between germline ends came to 14 bases. This CDR3 region has 13 residues. CDR3 in amino acids: CSVQQGADTEAFF. As DNA, the CDR3 is TGCAGCGTGCAACAGGGAGCTGACACTGAAGCTTTCTTT.

The chain has TRBV15 and TRBJ1-3; 7 bases map to TRBD1. The length of the CDR3 is 15 residues. Germline lookup yields CDR1 LNHNV and CDR2 YYDKDF (reference sequence). The V gene end was trimmed by 4 bases and the J gene end by 4 bases; junction bases not matched to a gene: 7. The CDR3 DNA reads as TGTGCCACCAGCATAGCGACAGGGACCGGAAACACCATATATTTT. Translation gives CATSIATGTGNTIYF.

This clone came up once. The chain joins TRBV28 to TRBJ1-1, with TRBD1 matching over 10 bases. With V trimmed by 7 bases and J by 4 bases, 3 bases remained unmatched. The length of the CDR3 is 13 residues. The V gene's germline CDR1 is MDHEN and CDR2 SYDVKM. The CDR3 DNA sequence: TGTGCCAGCAAGGACAGGGGGGCCACTGAAGCTTTCTTT. Amino acids: CASKDRGATEAFF.

This sequence joins TRBV9 and TRBJ2-1; D possibly corresponds to TRBD2 (7 bases). Trimming removed 0 bases at V and 10 bases at J, with 17 bases between. The CDR3 covers 15 residues. Looked up from germline, CDR1 is SGDLS and CDR2 is YYNGEE. The CDR3 DNA sequence: TGTGCCAGCAGCGTAGTCGCGGGGGCCCTCAGCGAGCAGTTCTTC. Translation gives CASSVVAGALSEQFF. The whole variable domain, remainder taken from reference TRBV9 and TRBJ2-1, is DSGVTQTPKHLITATGQRVTLRCSPRSGDLSVYWYQQSLDQGLQFLIQYYNGEERAKGNILERFSAQQFPDLHSELNLSSLELGDSALYFCASSVVAGALSEQFFGPGTRLTVL.

This chain uses TRBV5-1 with TRBJ1-1; a weak D match, TRBD1 (6 bases). Per germline, CDR1 SGHRS and CDR2 YFSETQ. This CDR3 region has 16 residues. Between the trimmed V and J ends, which lost 1 base and 3 bases, there was a span of 16 bases. The CDR3 DNA reads as TGCGCCAGCAGCTTGACACCGCAGGGGAGGGACACTGAAGCTTTCTTT. As protein: CASSLTPQGRDTEAFF.